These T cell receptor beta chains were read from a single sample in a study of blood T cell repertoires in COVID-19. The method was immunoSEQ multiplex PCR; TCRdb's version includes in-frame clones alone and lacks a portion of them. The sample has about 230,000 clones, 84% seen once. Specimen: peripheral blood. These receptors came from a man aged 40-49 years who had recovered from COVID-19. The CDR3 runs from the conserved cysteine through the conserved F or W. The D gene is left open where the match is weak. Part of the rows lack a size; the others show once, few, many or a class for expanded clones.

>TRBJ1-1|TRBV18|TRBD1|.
TGTGCCAGCTCAAGGCAGGGGGCGGCTGAAGCTTTCTTT
CASSRQGAAEAFF
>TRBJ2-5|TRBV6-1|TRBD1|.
TGTGCCAGCAGTGAAACGAAGGGGGCTACGGTCGAGACCCAGTACTTC
CASSETKGATVETQYF
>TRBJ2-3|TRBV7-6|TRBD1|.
TGTGCCAGCAGCCAGGGACAGATTCGAAAAACGCAGTATTTT
CASSQGQIRKTQYF
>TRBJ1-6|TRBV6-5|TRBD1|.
TGTGCCAGCAGTTTCAACAGGGGACCGAATTCACCCCTCCACTTT
CASSFNRGPNSPLHF
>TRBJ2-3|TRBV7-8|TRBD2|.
TGTGCCAGCAGGGCGGGAGCGGCAGATACGCAGTATTTT
CASRAGAADTQYF
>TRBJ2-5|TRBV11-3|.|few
TGTGCCAGCAGCTTACGGGTCCAGGGCCAAGAGACCCAGTACTTC
CASSLRVQGQETQYF
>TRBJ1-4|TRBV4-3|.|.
TGCGCCAGCAGCCAAGATCTATTAACGTCCGGTGAAAAACTGTTTTTT
CASSQDLLTSGEKLFF
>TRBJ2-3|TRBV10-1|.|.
TGCGCCAGCAGCCTACAGGGCACAGATACGCAGTATTTT
CASSLQGTDTQYF
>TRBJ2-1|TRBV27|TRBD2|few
TGTGCCAGCAGACCGATCGGGACTAGCGGGAACAATGAGCAGTTCTTC
CASRPIGTSGNNEQFF
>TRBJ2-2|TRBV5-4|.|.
TGTGCCAGCAGCCCGGGTGTAGCGGCGAACACCGGGGAGCTGTTTTTT
CASSPGVAANTGELFF
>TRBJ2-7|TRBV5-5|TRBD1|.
TGTGCCAGCGGTGTCCCGGGACAGGGGCCCCACGAGCAGTACTTC
CASGVPGQGPHEQYF
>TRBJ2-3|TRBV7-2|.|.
TGTGCCAGCAGCTCCCTTGCGCGCACAGATACGCAGTATTTT
CASSSLARTDTQYF
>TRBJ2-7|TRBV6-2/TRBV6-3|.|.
TGTGCCAGCAGCCACAGGTTGGGGGGAGCAACCTACGAGCAGTACTTC
CASSHRLGGATYEQYF
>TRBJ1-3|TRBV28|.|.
TGTGCCAGCAGTTTTACAGGGCCTGAAAGAAACACCATATATTTT
CASSFTGPERNTIYF
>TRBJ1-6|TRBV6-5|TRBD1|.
TGTGCCGTCCTGGACAGGAGCTCCTATAATTCACCCCTCCACTTT
CAVLDRSSYNSPLHF
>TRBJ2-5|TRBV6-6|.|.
TGTGCCAGCAGTTACGAAGGTCACCAGGGTGAGACCCAGTACTTC
CASSYEGHQGETQYF
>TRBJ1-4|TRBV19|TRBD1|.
TGTGCCAGTTCGGTACAGGGGGCGAAATTGTTTTTT
CASSVQGAKLFF
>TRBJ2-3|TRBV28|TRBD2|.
TGTGCCAGCAGTCAATCGGGAGGGAGCACAGATACGCAGTATTTT
CASSQSGGSTDTQYF
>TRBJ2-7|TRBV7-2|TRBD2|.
TGTGCCAGCAGCTCTAGCGGGGCATGGGAGCAGTACTTC
CASSSSGAWEQYF
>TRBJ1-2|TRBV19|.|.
TGTGCCAGTCTTGGTCGGGAATATGGCTACACCTTC
CASLGREYGYTF
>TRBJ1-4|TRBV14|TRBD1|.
TGTGCCAGCAGTCCGAACAGGGGAGCTAATGAAAAACTGTTTTTT
CASSPNRGANEKLFF
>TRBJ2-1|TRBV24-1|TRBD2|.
TGTGCCACCAGTGATGGGCTCGTGTCGGGACTAGCGAACAATGAGCAGTTCTTC
CATSDGLVSGLANNEQFF
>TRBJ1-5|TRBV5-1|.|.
TGCGCCAGCAGCTTAGGACTAGGGGATCAGCCCCAGCATTTT
CASSLGLGDQPQHF
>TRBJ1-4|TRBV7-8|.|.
TGTGCCAGCAGCTTGTACAGGGTCGGGGAAAAACTGTTTTTT
CASSLYRVGEKLFF
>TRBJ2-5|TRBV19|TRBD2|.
TGTGCCAGTAGTAGGCCCCTCCTAGCGGGAGAAGGCGAGACCCAGTACTTC
CASSRPLLAGEGETQYF
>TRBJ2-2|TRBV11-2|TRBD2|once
TGTGCCAGCAGCGCGGGACTAGCAGAGATCGGGGAGCTGTTTTTT
CASSAGLAEIGELFF
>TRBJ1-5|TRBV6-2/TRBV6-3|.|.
TGTGCCAGCAGTTACTCAGGGGTTCAGCCCCAGCATTTT
CASSYSGVQPQHF
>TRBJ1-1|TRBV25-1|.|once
TGTGCCAGCAGTGATCCCCGGGTGGCGGACACTGAAGCTTTCTTT
CASSDPRVADTEAFF
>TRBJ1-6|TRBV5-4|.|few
TGTGCCAGCAGCTCCTATAAGGGGAATTCACCCCTCCACTTT
CASSSYKGNSPLHF
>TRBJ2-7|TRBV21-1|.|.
TGTGCCAGCAGCAAAGAGGAGGGGGACAGGGACTCCGAGCAGTACTTC
CASSKEEGDRDSEQYF
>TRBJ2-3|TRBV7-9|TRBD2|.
TGTGCCAGCAGCTTAGGGGGGACTAGCGGGAGTTCAGATACGCAGTATTTT
CASSLGGTSGSSDTQYF
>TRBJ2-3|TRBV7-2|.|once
TGTGCCAGCAGCACCCAGAGGGCGGCAGATACGCAGTATTTT
CASSTQRAADTQYF
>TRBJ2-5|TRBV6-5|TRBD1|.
TGTGCCAGCAGGTACAGGGGGCTCGGGGAGACCCAGTACTTC
CASRYRGLGETQYF
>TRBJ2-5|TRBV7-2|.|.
TGTGCCAGCAGCTGGGGAGAGGAGACCCAGTACTTC
CASSWGEETQYF
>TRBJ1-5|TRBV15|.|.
TGTGCCACCAGTGGAGGGGTTGGCAATCAGCCCCAGCATTTT
CATSGGVGNQPQHF
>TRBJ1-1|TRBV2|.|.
TGTGCCAGCATTCAAGACAAGGGGTTCACTGAAGCTTTCTTT
CASIQDKGFTEAFF
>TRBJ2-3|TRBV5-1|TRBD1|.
TGCGCCAGCAGCTTGGGGTCGGGACAGGGCACAGATACGCAGTATTTT
CASSLGSGQGTDTQYF
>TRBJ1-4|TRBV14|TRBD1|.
TGTGCCAGCAGCCAATCAAAAGGGACAGAAGCATCAACTAATGAAAAACTGTTTTTT
CASSQSKGTEASTNEKLFF
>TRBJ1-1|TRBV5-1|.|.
TGCGCCAGCAGCACCGGGGGGACTTCGGCTTTCTTT
CASSTGGTSAFF
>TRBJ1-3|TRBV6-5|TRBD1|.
TGTGCCAGCAGAGGCACAGGGGGCTCTGGAAACACCATATATTTT
CASRGTGGSGNTIYF
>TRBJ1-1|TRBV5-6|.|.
TGTGCCAGCAGCCCCTTCTTTGGACGGGGGGCTGCAGCTTTCTTT
CASSPFFGRGAAAFF
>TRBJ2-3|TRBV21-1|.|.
TGTGCCAGCAGCAAATCCGGCTCGACAGGGGGCACAGATACGCAGTATTTT
CASSKSGSTGGTDTQYF
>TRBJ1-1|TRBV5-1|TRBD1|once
TGCGCCAGCAGCCCGGTCGTTGGCAGGGGGCACAGATACACTGAAGCTTTCTTT
CASSPVVGRGHRYTEAFF
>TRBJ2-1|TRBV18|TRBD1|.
TGTGCCAGCTCACCCCCGATCTCAGACAGGGGATTCCACAATGAGCAGTTCTTC
CASSPPISDRGFHNEQFF
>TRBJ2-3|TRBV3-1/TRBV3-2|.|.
TGTGCCAGCAGCCTGCGTTCAGATACGCAGTATTTT
CASSLRSDTQYF
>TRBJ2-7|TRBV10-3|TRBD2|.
TGTGCCATCAAGGCTAGCGGGGGTTACGAGCAGTACTTC
CAIKASGGYEQYF
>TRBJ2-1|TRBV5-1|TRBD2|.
TGCGCCAGCAGCTTGCCCCCCCCAACACGACTAGCGGGAGTATACAATGAGCAGTTCTTC
CASSLPPPTRLAGVYNEQFF
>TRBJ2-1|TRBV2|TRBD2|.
TGTGCCAGCACCCTCGGGACTAGCGGGGGGGCTGCGTTCTTC
CASTLGTSGGAAFF
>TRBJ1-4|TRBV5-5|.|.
TGTGCCAGCAGCTTGCACCCCAGTGAAAAACTGTTTTTT
CASSLHPSEKLFF
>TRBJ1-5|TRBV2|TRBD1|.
TGTGCCAGCAGTGCAGAACAGGGGAGCAATCAGCCCCAGCATTTT
CASSAEQGSNQPQHF
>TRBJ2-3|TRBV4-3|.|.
TGCGCCAGCAGCCAAGCGGGAAACACAGATACGCAGTATTTT
CASSQAGNTDTQYF
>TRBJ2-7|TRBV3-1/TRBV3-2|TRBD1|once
TGTGCCAGCAGCCAACCCGGGACAGGTTCCTACGAGCAGTACTTC
CASSQPGTGSYEQYF
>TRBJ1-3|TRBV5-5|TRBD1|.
TGTGCCAGCAGCTTGCAGGGGGCCTCTGGAAACACCATATATTTT
CASSLQGASGNTIYF